A selection of T cell receptor beta chains follows, all from one sample in a study of blood T cell repertoires in COVID-19. TCRdb's copy holds only in-frame clones and misses some; the assay was immunoSEQ multiplex PCR. The table lists about 58,000 clones, approximately 90% of them singletons, with more than 1.2% in the top ten. The source material was peripheral blood. These receptors all stem from a man between 60 and 70 years old with acute or convalescent COVID-19. The CDR3 runs from the conserved cysteine through the conserved F or W. Each record gives: J gene, clone size, V gene, D gene, CDR3 protein, CDR3 DNA. The D gene is left open where the match is weak. Not every row has a clone size; where given, it reads once, few, many or a size class.

J: TRBJ2-4; size: -; V: TRBV3-1/TRBV3-2; D: -; CDR3: CASSQDSGQTIQYF; DNA: TGTGCCAGCAGCCAAGATTCCGGACAGACCATTCAGTACTTC
J: TRBJ2-5; size: -; V: TRBV7-9; D: TRBD2; CDR3: CASSSGLAGGPAQETQYF; DNA: TGTGCCAGCAGCTCGGGACTAGCGGGTGGTCCCGCTCAAGAGACCCAGTACTTC
J: TRBJ2-5; size: -; V: TRBV7-9; D: -; CDR3: CASSPPPGRETQYF; DNA: TGTGCCAGCAGCCCACCCCCGGGAAGAGAGACCCAGTACTTC
J: TRBJ2-7; size: -; V: TRBV6-5; D: -; CDR3: CASSYYGTGGYEQYF; DNA: TGTGCCAGCAGTTACTACGGGACCGGGGGCTACGAGCAGTACTTC
J: TRBJ1-5; size: -; V: TRBV19; D: -; CDR3: CASSIDTSMNQPQHF; DNA: TGTGCCAGTAGTATAGATACAAGTATGAATCAGCCCCAGCATTTT
J: TRBJ2-7; size: -; V: TRBV7-2; D: -; CDR3: CASSDAGTLVYEQYF; DNA: TGTGCCAGCAGCGACGCCGGGACACTCGTATACGAGCAGTACTTC
J: TRBJ1-1; size: -; V: TRBV7-9; D: TRBD1; CDR3: CASSPRTGDTEAFF; DNA: TGTGCCAGCAGCCCCCGGACAGGGGACACTGAAGCTTTCTTT
J: TRBJ2-1; size: few; V: TRBV6-5; D: TRBD2; CDR3: CASSYSTDGAGVKFF; DNA: TGTGCCAGCAGTTACTCGACGGATGGAGCGGGAGTGAAGTTCTTC
J: TRBJ1-1; size: -; V: TRBV7-8; D: -; CDR3: CASSFSGTGAEAFF; DNA: TGTGCCAGCAGCTTCAGCGGAACCGGGGCTGAAGCTTTCTTT
J: TRBJ1-1; size: -; V: TRBV4-1; D: -; CDR3: CASSQSGALVTATEAFF; DNA: TGCGCCAGCAGCCAAAGTGGGGCCTTGGTGACGGCCACTGAAGCTTTCTTT
J: TRBJ2-3; size: -; V: TRBV2; D: -; CDR3: CASSNRGSDTQYF; DNA: TGTGCCAGCAGCAACCGAGGGTCAGATACGCAGTATTTT
J: TRBJ2-7; size: -; V: TRBV5-1; D: TRBD1; CDR3: CASTPEGQGFYEQYF; DNA: TGCGCCAGCACCCCAGAGGGACAGGGGTTCTACGAGCAGTACTTC
J: TRBJ2-1; size: -; V: TRBV19; D: -; CDR3: CASTLGQAYNEQFF; DNA: TGTGCCAGTACCCTGGGGCAGGCCTACAATGAGCAGTTCTTC
J: TRBJ2-3; size: once; V: TRBV6-5; D: TRBD1; CDR3: CASKLGGPSTDTQYF; DNA: TGTGCCAGCAAATTAGGGGGCCCCAGCACAGATACGCAGTATTTT
J: TRBJ2-7; size: once; V: TRBV7-2; D: TRBD1; CDR3: CASYMGQRNTAEQYF; DNA: TGTGCCAGTTATATGGGACAGCGGAACACCGCCGAGCAGTACTTC
J: TRBJ2-7; size: -; V: TRBV5-4; D: TRBD1; CDR3: CASSADRGQEQYF; DNA: TGTGCCAGCAGCGCTGACAGGGGACAGGAGCAGTACTTC